This T cell receptor beta chain is drawn from a study of T cell responses to AZD1222 COVID-19 vaccine. The wider study: Analyses pooled second doses at about 4 or about 12 weeks. Study-wide results and caveats: Repertoires were obtained only post-peak T cell response. Spike-specific TCR breadth and depth both grew after two AZD1222 doses. Baseline serology detected seropositivity in only six AZD1222 recipients.

This CDR3 spans 14 amino acids. The germline V and J ends were trimmed by 5 bases and 2 bases, with 12 bases remaining between them. CDR1 and CDR2 (germline): SEHNR, FQNEAQ (reference sequence). Using immunoSEQ multiplex PCR, the repertoire was profiled, and TCRdb retains in-frame clones only, with some absent. The sample carries about 98,000 clones, 70% to 90% recorded once. Turning to this clone: Its target is unknown.

The gene calls are TRBV7-9 and TRBJ1-1, with D possibly TRBD1 on 6 matching bases. The starting material was peripheral blood, obtained on day 0 of AZD1222 vaccination. The clonotype was recovered from an adult in good health. CDR3 amino acids: CASSRLGGNTEAFF. As DNA, the CDR3 is TGTGCCAGCAGCCGGCTAGGGGGAAACACTGAAGCTTTCTTT.